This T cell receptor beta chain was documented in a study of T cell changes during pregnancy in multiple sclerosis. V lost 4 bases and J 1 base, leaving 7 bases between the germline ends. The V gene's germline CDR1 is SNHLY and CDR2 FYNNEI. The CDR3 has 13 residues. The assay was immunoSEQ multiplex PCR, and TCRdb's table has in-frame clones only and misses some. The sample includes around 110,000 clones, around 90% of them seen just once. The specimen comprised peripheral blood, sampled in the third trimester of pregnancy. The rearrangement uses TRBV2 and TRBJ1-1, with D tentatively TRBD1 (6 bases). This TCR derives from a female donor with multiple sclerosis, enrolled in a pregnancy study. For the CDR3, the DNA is TGTGCCAGCAGTGTAGGGGGGAACACTGAAGCTTTCTTT. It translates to CASSVGGNTEAFF.